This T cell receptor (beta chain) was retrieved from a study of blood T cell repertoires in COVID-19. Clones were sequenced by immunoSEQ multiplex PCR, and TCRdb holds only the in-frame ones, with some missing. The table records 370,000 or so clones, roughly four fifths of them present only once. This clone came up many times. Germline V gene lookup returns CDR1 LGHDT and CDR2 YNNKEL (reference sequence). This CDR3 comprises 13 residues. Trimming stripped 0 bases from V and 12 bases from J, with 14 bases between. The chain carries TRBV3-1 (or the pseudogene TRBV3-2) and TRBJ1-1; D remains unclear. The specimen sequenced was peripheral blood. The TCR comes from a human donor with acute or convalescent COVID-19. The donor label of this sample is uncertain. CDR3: CASSQETAGGTFF. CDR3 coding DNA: TGTGCCAGCAGCCAAGAGACGGCAGGCGGGACTTTCTTT.